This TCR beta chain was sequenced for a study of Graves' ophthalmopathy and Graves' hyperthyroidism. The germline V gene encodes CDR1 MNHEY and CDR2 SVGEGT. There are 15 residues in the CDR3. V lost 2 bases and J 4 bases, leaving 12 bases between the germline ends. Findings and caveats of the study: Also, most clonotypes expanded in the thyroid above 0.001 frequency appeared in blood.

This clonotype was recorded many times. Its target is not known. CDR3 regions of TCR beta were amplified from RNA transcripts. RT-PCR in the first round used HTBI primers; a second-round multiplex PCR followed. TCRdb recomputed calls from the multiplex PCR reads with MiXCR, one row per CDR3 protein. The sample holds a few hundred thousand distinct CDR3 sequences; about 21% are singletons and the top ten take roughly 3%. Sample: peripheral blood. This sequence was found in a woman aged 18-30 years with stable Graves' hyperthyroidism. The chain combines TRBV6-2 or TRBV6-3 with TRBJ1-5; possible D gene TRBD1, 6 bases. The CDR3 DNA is TGTGCCAGCAGTTACGGCGGGGGGGCGAATCAGCCCCAGCATTTT. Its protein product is CASSYGGGANQPQHF.